This entry concerns a single T cell receptor beta chain. Its antigen is as yet unknown. The V gene lost 3 bases and the J gene lost 5 bases, with 10 bases spanning the gap. The CDR3 spans 13 residues. Germline V lookup: CDR1 LNHDA, CDR2 SQIVND (reference sequence). Sequenced with the Oncomine TCR Beta short-read assay was DNA taken from cultured CD4+ T cells. TCRdb called the PCR reads again in MiXCR, with one record for every CDR3 protein. Here the sample spans about 26,000 distinct CDR3 sequences, 64% being singletons. This record belongs to a study of vaccination and CD4 T cells after COVID-19. The overall study: Cultures serving as controls received a peptide pool (CEFX or HIV-1 Nef) or no peptide.

The treatment denotes: 10-day PBMC culture with coronavirus spike peptide pools or control peptides (ViraFEST assay). The chain links TRBV19 to TRBJ1-1; D perhaps matches TRBD1 (5 bases). This receptor was identified in a human donor who had recovered from COVID-19. The specimen sequenced was CD4+ T cells from blood, cultured in vitro. The CDR3 sequence is CASSIEGRTEAFF. The CDR3 DNA is TGTGCCAGTAGTATCGAGGGGCGGACTGAAGCTTTCTTT.